This T cell receptor beta chain was captured in a study of CD8 T cells in ankylosing spondylitis. This clonotype was observed many times. MiXCR, applied by TCRdb to the 5' RACE reads, yields one record per CDR3 protein. In the table there are tens of thousands of distinct CDR3 sequences, less than 6% of which are singletons. The germline V gene encodes CDR1 SGHRS and CDR2 YFSETQ. The CDR3 consists of 15 residues. The V gene lost 0 bases and the J gene lost 4 bases, with 13 bases spanning the gap. The TCR comes from a male donor with ankylosing spondylitis or in good health (not recorded which). The rearrangement links TRBV5-1 to TRBJ1-1; a weak D match, TRBD1 (5 bases). The sample comprised blood, either unsorted or a sorted T cell fraction (not recorded which). The CDR3 loop is CASSLGGRVLTEAFF. The CDR3 DNA reads as TGCGCCAGCAGCTTGGGGGGGAGAGTCCTCACTGAAGCTTTCTTT.